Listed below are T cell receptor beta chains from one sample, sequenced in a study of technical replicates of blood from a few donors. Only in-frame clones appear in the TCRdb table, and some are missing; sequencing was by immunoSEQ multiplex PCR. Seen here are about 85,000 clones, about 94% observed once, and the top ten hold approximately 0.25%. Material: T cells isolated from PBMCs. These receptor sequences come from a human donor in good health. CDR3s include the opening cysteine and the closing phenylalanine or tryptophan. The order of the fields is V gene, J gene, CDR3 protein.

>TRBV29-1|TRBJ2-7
CSVAKLSLGQGANRGENEQYF
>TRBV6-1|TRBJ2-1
CASSGTVGGKNEQFF
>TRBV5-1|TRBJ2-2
CASSLTGATGELFF
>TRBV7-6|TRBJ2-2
CASSLDRGLTESGELFF
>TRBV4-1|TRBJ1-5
CASSQEGRENQPQHF
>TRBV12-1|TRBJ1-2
CASSSREGSPNYGYTF
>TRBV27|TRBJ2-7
CASSTTASGKYEQYF
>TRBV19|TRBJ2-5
CASSIKLAGGGETQYF
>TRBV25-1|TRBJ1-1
CASSPWGQVNTEAFF
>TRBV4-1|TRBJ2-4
CASSQDWERAKNIQYF
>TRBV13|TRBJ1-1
CASSPRDRGYGITEAFF
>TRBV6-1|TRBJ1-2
CASSEFFPDGYTF
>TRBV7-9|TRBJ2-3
CASSGTSVGSTDTQYF
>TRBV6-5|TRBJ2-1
CASTAGNEQFF
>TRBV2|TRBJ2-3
CASSEQAWDTQYF
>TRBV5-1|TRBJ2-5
CASTGGQLAGRGETQYF
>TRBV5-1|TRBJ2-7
CASSLDPQGGTSGEQYF